The text below deals with one T cell receptor beta chain. Its specificity is not known. Donors likely had unrecorded immune exposures despite being nominally healthy when sampled. The V and J ends lost 0 bases and 5 bases respectively, with 10 bases between them. Germline V gene sequence: CDR1 MNHEY, CDR2 SMNVEV (reference sequence). The CDR3 has 15 residues. The data originate from a study of cytomegalovirus exposure and HLA in healthy donors. The study's findings and limits: Most CMV-associated TCR beta chains were later found to appear HLA-restricted. It was likely that a cluster of highly shared sequence variants was a sequencing artifact. Highest at DRB1 and lowest at HLA-C, TCR association rates differed among HLA loci in a later analysis.

PCR involved 60 Vbeta and 13 Jbeta primers. Repertoires were generated with immunoSEQ multiplex PCR, while TCRdb's copy carries only in-frame clones and drops some. The sample shows about 140,000 clones, around 73% of them seen only once. The rearrangement links TRBV27 to TRBJ2-2; D is unresolved. The clonotype was recovered from a female donor in good health and CMV-seronegative. The sequencing sample was made of PBMCs. CDR3 DNA sequence: TGTGCCAGCAGTTTATCGTTGGCGAGGACCGGGGAGCTGTTTTTT. Protein: CASSLSLARTGELFF.